The next 26 T cell receptor beta chains were all read from a single sample in a study of blood T cell repertoires in COVID-19. Clones were read by immunoSEQ multiplex PCR, and TCRdb kept only the in-frame ones, dropping some. The sample lists about 120,000 clones, 85% occurring once. Sequenced: peripheral blood. The receptors stem from an elderly man with acute or convalescent COVID-19.

The V and J genes are TRBV3-1 (or the pseudogene TRBV3-2) and TRBJ1-3; 9 bases match TRBD1. The V gene's germline CDR1 is LGHDT and CDR2 YNNKEL (reference sequence). Losses at the gene ends were 4 bases for V and 2 bases for J; bases not matched to a gene: 3. The CDR3 is 15 amino acids. CDR3 in DNA: TGTGCCAGCAGCCTTAGGACAGGGGCTGGAAACACCATATATTTT. The encoded protein is CASSLRTGAGNTIYF.

This clone has just one count. The chain's CDR3 is CSVEGATRSTDTQYF. In nucleotides, the CDR3 is TGCAGCGTTGAAGGGGCTACGCGTAGCACAGATACGCAGTATTTT. The V call is TRBV29-1, the J call TRBJ2-3; D call uncertain. Trimming removed 1 base at V and 0 bases at J, with 11 bases between. Germline CDR1 is SQVTM and CDR2 is ANQGSEA. This CDR3 region has 15 residues.

The gene calls are TRBV2 and TRBJ1-1, with a weak D call TRBD1 (6 bases). This CDR3 has 14 residues. Germline V lookup: CDR1 SNHLY, CDR2 FYNNEI. Between the trimmed V and J ends, which lost 7 bases and 1 base, there was a span of 13 bases. CDR3 DNA sequence: TGTGCCAGCACCCCCCAGGGGAAGAACACTGAAGCTTTCTTT. It yields the protein CASTPQGKNTEAFF.

The CDR3 loop reads CASSQVGGGRIHPYEQYF. CDR3 in DNA: TGTGCCAGCAGCCAAGTTGGGGGGGGCAGAATCCACCCCTACGAGCAGTACTTC. V gene TRBV14 combines with J gene TRBJ2-7, with D possibly TRBD2 on 7 matching bases. The CDR3 consists of 18 residues. V lost 1 base to trimming and J lost 2 bases, with 21 bases between them. Per germline, CDR1 SGHDN and CDR2 FVKESK.

V usage is TRBV7-3 and J usage is TRBJ2-5, with 14 bases lining up with TRBD2. CDR1 is SGHTA, CDR2 FQGTGA, per germline. Trimming at V came to 5 bases and at J to 5 bases, leaving 10 bases not matched to a gene. The CDR3 has 17 residues. Here the CDR3 reads CASSPQGTSGGWETQYF. CDR3 nucleotides: TGTGCCAGCAGCCCCCAAGGGACTAGCGGGGGTTGGGAGACCCAGTACTTC. The complete variable domain, with remaining parts taken from reference TRBV7-3 and TRBJ2-5, reads GAGVSQTPSNKVTEKGKYVELRCDPISGHTALYWYRQSLGQGPEFLIYFQGTGAADDSGLPNDRFFAVRPEGSVSTLKIQRTERGDSAVYLCASSPQGTSGGWETQYFGPGTRLLVL.

In this sample, this clone turned up many times. Here the CDR3 DNA reads TGCGCCAGCAGCCAAGATGCAGGGGGTTCCTACGAGCAGTACTTC. The encoded protein is CASSQDAGGSYEQYF. The V gene is TRBV4-3, the J gene TRBJ2-7; 7 nucleotides match TRBD1. V trimming: 0 bases; J trimming: 1 base; junction bases outside the gene matches: 3. This CDR3 is built from 15 residues. CDR1 LGHNA and CDR2 YSLEER come from the germline V gene.

The V call is TRBV27, the J call TRBJ1-1, with TRBD1 identical over 7 bases. Germline assignment: CDR1 MNHEY and CDR2 SMNVEV (reference sequence). V trimming: 2 bases; J trimming: 5 bases; junction bases outside the gene matches: 8. This CDR3 comprises 15 residues. This CDR3 reads CASSLGGQRGTEAFF. CDR3 in DNA: TGTGCCAGCAGTTTAGGGGGACAGAGAGGGACTGAAGCTTTCTTT.

The chain uses TRBV2 and TRBJ2-5; 9 positions agree with TRBD1. CDR3 length: 15 residues. V dropped 7 bases and J dropped 1; count of bases not matched to a gene: 7. CDR1 is SNHLY and CDR2 is FYNNEI in the germline V gene. CDR3 in amino acids: CASNGPGQGQETQYF. As DNA, the CDR3 is TGTGCCAGCAATGGACCGGGACAGGGCCAAGAGACCCAGTACTTC.

The chain has TRBV25-1 and TRBJ2-7, with D perhaps TRBD1 (5 bases). The CDR3 runs to 11 residues. CDR1 and CDR2 from the germline V gene are MGHDK and SYGVNS. Trimming cost V 8 bases and J 4 bases, with 9 bases left between them. CDR3 in amino acids: CASCQGYEQYF. CDR3 in DNA: TGTGCCAGCTGCCAGGGTTACGAGCAGTACTTC.

The chain links TRBV18 to TRBJ1-2; 9 nucleotides agree with TRBD1. CDR1 and CDR2 from the germline V gene are KGHSH and LQKENI. The V and J ends lost 3 bases and 3 bases, in that order; junction bases with no gene match: 5. The CDR3 sequence is 15 residues long. CDR3 nucleotide sequence: TGTGCCAGCTCACCGTCGGGACAGGGAGACTATGGCTACACCTTC. Translated, it gives CASSPSGQGDYGYTF.

The chain joins TRBV11-1 to TRBJ2-7; 9 positions match TRBD1. This CDR3 is built from 13 residues. CDR1 is SGHAT, CDR2 FQDESV, per germline (reference sequence). V gave up 9 bases and J gave up 3 bases; unmatched junction bases: 6. This CDR3 reads CASAGTGYYEQYF. DNA of the CDR3: TGTGCCAGTGCCGGGACAGGGTACTACGAGCAGTACTTC.

Concerning this clone: This may be a read error, as it is one base from a much larger clone. Other nucleotide sequences from this sample produce the same CDR3. The rearrangement joins TRBV28 to TRBJ1-1; tentatively, D is TRBD1 (6 bases). V lost 7 bases to trimming and J lost 1 base, with 10 bases between them. Germline V gene sequence: CDR1 MDHEN, CDR2 SYDVKM. The CDR3 length is 13 residues. CDR3 sequence reads: CASTRTANTEAFF. The CDR3 DNA sequence: TGTGCCAGCACCCGGACAGCGAACACTGAAGCTTTCTTT. The whole variable domain, remainder taken from reference TRBV28 and TRBJ1-1, is DVKVTQSSRYLVKRTGEKVFLECVQDMDHENMFWYRQDPGLGLRLIYFSYDVKMKEKGDIPEGYSVSREKKERFSLILESASTNQTSMYLCASTRTANTEAFFGQGTRLTVV.

V gene TRBV3-1 (or the pseudogene TRBV3-2) combines with J gene TRBJ1-1; D gene ambiguous. With 5 bases removed from V and 0 bases from J, the gap between germline ends came to 7 bases. Germline assignment: CDR1 LGHDT and CDR2 YNNKEL (reference sequence). This CDR3 has 13 residues. CDR3 sequence: CASSSTLNTEAFF. CDR3 nucleotide sequence: TGTGCCAGCAGCTCAACATTGAACACTGAAGCTTTCTTT.

A few counts support this clone. V and J are TRBV10-3 and TRBJ2-7; 10 bases fit TRBD1. Germline V gene lookup returns CDR1 ENHRY and CDR2 SYGVKD. The CDR3 runs to 14 residues. Trimming at V came to 2 bases and at J to 6 bases, leaving 4 bases not matched to a gene. The chain's CDR3 is CAISEPGQGIEQYF. CDR3 DNA: TGTGCCATCAGTGAGCCGGGACAGGGGATCGAGCAGTACTTC.

This rearrangement joins TRBV3-1 (or the pseudogene TRBV3-2) to TRBJ1-1, with TRBD1 as a possible D gene (6 bases). Trimming stripped 7 bases from V and 3 bases from J, with 18 bases between. Per germline, CDR1 LGHDT and CDR2 YNNKEL (reference sequence). This CDR3 is built from 15 residues. In DNA form, the CDR3 reads TGTGCCAGCAACTTACAGGGCTTTAGGGACACTGAAGCTTTCTTT. Protein: CASNLQGFRDTEAFF.

This rearrangement joins TRBV3-1 (or the pseudogene TRBV3-2) to TRBJ2-7, with 8 bases that match TRBD1. CDR1 LGHDT and CDR2 YNNKEL come from the germline V gene (reference sequence). After removal of 4 bases from V and 3 bases from J, the junction contained 8 bases not matched to a gene. The CDR3 consists of 15 residues. CDR3 bases: TGTGCCAGCAGCCCTTTTCCGGACAGGGTCTACGAGCAGTACTTC. It is translated as CASSPFPDRVYEQYF.

The rearrangement joins TRBV12-3 or TRBV12-4 to TRBJ1-1; D ambiguous. V was cut by 8 bases and J by 5 bases, with 15 bases left in between. This CDR3 is 13 amino acids long. CDR3: CASRDSGRTEAFF. CDR3 bases: TGTGCCAGCCGAGACTCCGGGAGAACTGAAGCTTTCTTT.

The chain combines TRBV5-6 with TRBJ1-1, with 9 positions matching TRBD1. The ends lost 3 bases at V and 4 bases at J; junction bases unmatched: 7. CDR1 SGHDT and CDR2 YYEEEE come from the germline V gene. This CDR3 comprises 15 residues. DNA for the CDR3: TGTGCCAGCAGCTCCGGACAGGGGCGGATCACTGAAGCTTTCTTT. This codes for CASSSGQGRITEAFF.

In regard to this clone: Other DNA sequences in this sample translate to the same CDR3. This chain uses TRBV6-2 or TRBV6-3 with TRBJ2-3; TRBD2 matches 10 bases. CDR1 and CDR2 (germline): MNHEY, SVGEGT. The CDR3 covers 15 residues. After removal of 3 bases from V and 1 base from J, the junction contained 1 base not matched to a gene. In DNA, the CDR3 is TGTGCCAGCAGTTATCTAGCGGGGGGCACAGATACGCAGTATTTT. Protein: CASSYLAGGTDTQYF.

V is TRBV5-5 and J is TRBJ1-5; 9 positions match TRBD1. Per the germline V gene, CDR1 is SGHKS and CDR2 is YYEKEE (reference sequence). Unmatched junction bases numbered 9, after V lost 4 bases and J lost 7 bases. The CDR3 length is 15 residues. The chain's CDR3 is CASSGGTGQGQPQHF. In DNA, the CDR3 is TGTGCCAGCAGCGGAGGGACAGGGCAGGGCCAGCCCCAGCATTTT.

Remarks on this clone: Without the conserved terminal phenylalanine or tryptophan, this CDR3 likely stems from a read error. No DNA is shown, since the ends of the CDR3 on it are uncertain; the CDR3 is the one TCRdb lists. This chain connects TRBV28 to TRBJ2-4; the D segment call TRBD2 is taken from the table without a DNA check. Per the germline V gene, CDR1 is MDHEN and CDR2 is SYDVKM. The CDR3 is 13 amino acids in total, end residues counted. The CDR3 loop is CASSLGLSGALAY.

This clone was observed once. The rearrangement links TRBV6-6 to TRBJ1-3; D might be TRBD1 (6 bases). Per the germline V gene, CDR1 is MNHNY and CDR2 is SVGAGI (reference sequence). The CDR3 contains 15 residues. V shed 2 bases and J shed 8 bases, with 16 bases lying between them. The CDR3 protein is CASSYIEGGEDTIYF. CDR3 bases: TGTGCCAGCAGTTACATCGAAGGGGGAGAGGACACCATATATTTT.

This CDR3 is CASSFGRGNEKLFF. The CDR3 nucleotides are TGTGCCAGCAGCTTTGGTCGGGGGAACGAAAAACTGTTTTTT. The chain uses TRBV5-5 and TRBJ1-4, with D perhaps TRBD1 (5 bases). CDR3 length equals 14 residues. Between the trimmed V and J ends, which lost 2 bases and 8 bases, there was a span of 13 bases. Looked up from germline, CDR1 is SGHKS and CDR2 is YYEKEE (reference sequence).

The chain has TRBV10-3 and TRBJ2-1, with TRBD2 matching 7 bases. V lost 11 bases and J lost 0; bases outside the gene matches: 10. The CDR3 covers 15 residues. The germline gives CDR1 ENHRY, CDR2 SYGVKD. The CDR3 is CAVQPGLSSYNEQFF. In DNA, the CDR3 is TGTGCCGTCCAGCCGGGACTAAGCTCCTACAATGAGCAGTTCTTC.

The V and J genes are TRBV21-1 and TRBJ1-5. TRBV21-1 is classified as a pseudogene. This CDR3 is built from 20 residues. CDR3 in amino acids: CASSKNMGLGRSYSNQPQHF. In DNA form, the CDR3 reads TGTGCCAGCAGCAAAAATATGGGACTCGGGAGATCTTATAGCAATCAGCCCCAGCATTTT.

The CDR3 loop reads CASSPIMGAREQYF. The CDR3 DNA reads as TGTGCCAGCAGCCCAATAATGGGGGCGAGGGAGCAGTACTTC. The chain has TRBV11-2 and TRBJ2-7; D perhaps matches TRBD1 (6 bases). The germline V gene encodes CDR1 SGHAT and CDR2 FQNNGV. This CDR3 is built from 14 residues. With 5 bases removed from V and 7 bases from J, the gap between germline ends came to 18 bases.